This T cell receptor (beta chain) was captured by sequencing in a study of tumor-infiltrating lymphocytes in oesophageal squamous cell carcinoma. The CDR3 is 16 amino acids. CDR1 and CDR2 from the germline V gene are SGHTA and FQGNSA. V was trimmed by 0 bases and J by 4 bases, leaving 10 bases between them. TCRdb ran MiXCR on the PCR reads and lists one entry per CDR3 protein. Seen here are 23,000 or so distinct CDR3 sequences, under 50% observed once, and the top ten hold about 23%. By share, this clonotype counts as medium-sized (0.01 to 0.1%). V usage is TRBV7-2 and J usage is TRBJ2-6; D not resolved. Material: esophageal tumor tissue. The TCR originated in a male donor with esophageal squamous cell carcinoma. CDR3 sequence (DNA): TGTGCCAGCAGCTTAGCGGTCGGCTTCGGGGCCAACGTCCTGACTTTC. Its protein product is CASSLAVGFGANVLTF. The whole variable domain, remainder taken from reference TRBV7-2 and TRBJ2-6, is GAGVSQSPSNKVTEKGKDVELRCDPISGHTALYWYRQSLGQGLEFLIYFQGNSAPDKSGLPSDRFSAERTGGSVSTLTIQRTQQEDSAVYLCASSLAVGFGANVLTFGAGSRLTVL.